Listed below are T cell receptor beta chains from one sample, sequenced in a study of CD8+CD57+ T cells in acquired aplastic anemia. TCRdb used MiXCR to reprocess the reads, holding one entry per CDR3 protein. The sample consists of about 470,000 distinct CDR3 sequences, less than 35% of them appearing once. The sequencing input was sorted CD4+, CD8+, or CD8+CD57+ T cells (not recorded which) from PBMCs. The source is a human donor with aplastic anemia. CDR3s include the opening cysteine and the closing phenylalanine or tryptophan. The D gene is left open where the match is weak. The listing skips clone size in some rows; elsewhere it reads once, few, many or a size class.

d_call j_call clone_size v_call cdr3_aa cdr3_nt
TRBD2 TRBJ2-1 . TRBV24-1 CASSGSGRTSNEQFF TGTGCCAGCAGTGGTAGCGGGAGGACCTCCAATGAGCAGTTCTTC
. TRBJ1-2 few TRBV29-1 CSVGSDSYGYTF TGCAGTGTTGGTTCGGACAGCTATGGCTACACCTTC
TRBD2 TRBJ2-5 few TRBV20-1 CSARVASGGDRETQYF TGCAGTGCTAGAGTCGCTAGCGGGGGGGATCGGGAGACCCAGTACTTC
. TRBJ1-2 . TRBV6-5 CASSYQSNREYGYTF TGTGCCAGCAGTTACCAATCGAACAGGGAATATGGCTACACCTTC
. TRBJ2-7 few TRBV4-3 CASSQMATMTYEQYF TGCGCCAGCAGCCAAATGGCCACTATGACCTACGAGCAGTACTTC
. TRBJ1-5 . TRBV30 CAWSGQFNQPQHF TGTGCCTGGAGTGGACAGTTTAATCAGCCCCAGCATTTT
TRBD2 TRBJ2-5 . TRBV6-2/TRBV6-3 CASSTLAGILETQYF TGTGCCAGCAGTACCCTAGCGGGGATTTTGGAGACCCAGTACTTC
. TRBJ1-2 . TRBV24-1 CATRWTTGNTF TGTGCCACCAGGTGGACGACTGGAAACACCTTC
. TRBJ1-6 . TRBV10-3 CAISEVRGTGSPLHF TGTGCCATCAGTGAAGTTCGAGGAACGGGGTCACCCCTCCACTTT
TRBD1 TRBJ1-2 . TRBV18 CASSKTGDGYTF TGTGCCAGCTCAAAGACAGGGGACGGCTACACCTTC
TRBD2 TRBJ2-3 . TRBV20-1 CSAGPGGEVTQYF TGCAGTGCTGGTCCGGGGGGGGAGGTTACGCAGTATTTT
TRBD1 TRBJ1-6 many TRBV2 CASTRQGLNSPLHF TGTGCCAGCACCAGACAGGGACTTAATTCACCCCTCCACTTT
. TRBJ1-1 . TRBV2 CASVDPTGTEAFF TGTGCCAGCGTGGACCCAACAGGGACTGAAGCTTTCTTT
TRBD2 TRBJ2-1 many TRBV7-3 CASSLGGGAGEQFF TGTGCCAGCAGCTTAGGCGGGGGGGCAGGTGAGCAGTTCTTC
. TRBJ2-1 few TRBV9 CASSPNGIYNEQFF TGTGCCAGCAGCCCCAACGGGATCTACAATGAGCAGTTCTTC
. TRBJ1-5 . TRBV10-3 CAISREGNQPQHF TGTGCCATCAGTAGAGAGGGCAATCAGCCCCAGCATTTT
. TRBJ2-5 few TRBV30 CAWSVTEETQYF TGTGCCTGGAGTGTAACGGAAGAGACCCAGTACTTC
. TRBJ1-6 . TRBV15 CAASRAGLNSPLHF TGTGCCGCCAGCAGGGCAGGTCTTAATTCACCCCTCCACTTT
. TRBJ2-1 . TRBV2 CASSRTENEQFF TGTGCCAGCAGCCGAACAGAGAATGAGCAGTTCTTC
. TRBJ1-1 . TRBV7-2 CASRLQAGRTEAFF TGTGCCAGCAGGCTGCAGGCGGGAAGGACTGAAGCTTTCTTT
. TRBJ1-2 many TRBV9 CASSVDQGTYGYTF TGTGCCAGCAGCGTAGATCAGGGGACCTATGGCTACACCTTC
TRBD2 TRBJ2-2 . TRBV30 CAWKWVAGSTGELFF TGTGCCTGGAAGTGGGTAGCGGGGTCTACCGGGGAGCTGTTTTTT
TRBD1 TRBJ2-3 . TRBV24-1 CATSDSGQVTDTQYF TGTGCCACCAGTGATTCCGGACAGGTCACAGATACGCAGTATTTT
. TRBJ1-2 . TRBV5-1 CASSLIGGLDYGYTF TGCGCCAGCAGCTTGATTGGGGGGCTCGACTATGGCTACACCTTC
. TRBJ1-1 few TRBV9 CASSVAGATNTEAFF TGTGCCAGCAGCGTTGCAGGGGCCACGAACACTGAAGCTTTCTTT
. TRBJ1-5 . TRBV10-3 CAIKRLFQGNQPQHF TGTGCCATCAAGAGACTTTTTCAAGGCAATCAGCCCCAGCATTTT
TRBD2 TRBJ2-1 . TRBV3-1 CASSQAGTSGSTFF TGTGCCAGCAGCCAGGCTGGCACTAGCGGTTCCACGTTCTTC
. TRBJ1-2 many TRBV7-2 CASSSSLRVYYGYTF TGTGCCAGCAGCTCCTCCCTCCGGGTATACTATGGCTACACCTTC
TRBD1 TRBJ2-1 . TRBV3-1 CASSQNRGEQFF TGTGCCAGCAGCCAAAACAGGGGTGAGCAGTTCTTC
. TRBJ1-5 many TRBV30 CAWRAYNQPQHF TGTGCCTGGAGGGCGTACAATCAGCCCCAGCATTTT
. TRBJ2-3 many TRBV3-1 CASSQERLDTQYF TGTGCCAGCAGCCAAGAGAGGTTGGATACGCAGTATTTT
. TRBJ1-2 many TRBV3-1 CASSQDTF TGTGCCAGCAGCCAAGACACCTTC
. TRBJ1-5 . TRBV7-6 CASSLQDHQPQHF TGTGCCAGCAGCTTACAGGACCATCAGCCCCAGCATTTT
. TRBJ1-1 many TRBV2 CASTRGGGTEAFF TGTGCCAGCACACGGGGGGGTGGCACTGAAGCTTTCTTT
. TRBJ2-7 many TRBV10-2 CASSESALRQGHSYEQYF TGCGCCAGCAGTGAGTCGGCCCTGAGGCAGGGCCACTCCTACGAGCAGTACTTC
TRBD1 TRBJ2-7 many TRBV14 CASSRQGTYEQYF TGTGCCAGCAGTCGACAGGGAACCTACGAGCAGTACTTC
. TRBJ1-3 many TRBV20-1 CSASGEAGNTIYF TGCAGTGCTAGCGGGGAGGCTGGAAACACCATATATTTT